This section outlines one T cell receptor (beta chain) sequence together with its context. The antigen it recognizes is unknown. Per-nucleotide qualities are absent, and no much larger clonotype sits a single base away. Trimming removed 3 bases from V and 7 bases from J, leaving 17 bases between the germline ends. From the cysteine up to the phenylalanine, the CDR3 has a length of 16 residues. Here the CDR3 DNA is all that survives: 48 bases in frame from base 1. CDR1 and CDR2 were assigned from the germline V gene as SGDLS and YYNGEE. Libraries were made using 5' RACE. TCRdb names Illumina HiSeq 2500 as the instrument used. A second PCR of about 6 to 11 cycles was run with a J-beta primer mix and a sample-barcoded 5' primer. A template-switch 5' adaptor carrying 12 random nucleotides introduced a unique molecular identifier onto each TCR beta cDNA molecule. Each sample yielded at least 2.5 million CDR3-containing paired-end reads. First-strand cDNA synthesis was performed from all RNA using the Mint cDNA synthesis kit, with priming by a TRBC-specific oligonucleotide. Following uracil-DNA glycosylase treatment, a first 18-cycle PCR with universal primers M1SS and BC2_uni_R was performed on all cDNA. In the original analysis: For normalization, 1 million high-quality reads, each with a distinct molecular identifier, were randomly selected from each sample. Instead of being binned into consensus sequences, reads with shared molecular identifiers were discarded. MiTCR, set to a Q25 quality threshold and the strictest error-elimination algorithm, was used for CDR3 identification, clonotype clustering and error correction. Lower-bound total TCR beta diversity was estimated with a nonparametric unseen species model using Euler transformation. The public reads were reanalyzed by TCRdb: fastp trimming at Q25, MiXCR alignment, in-frame beta chains only. Each CDR3 protein gets just one entry, which takes the most common genes and DNA from the rows behind it. TCRdb's processing, not the authors' own work, is the source of the V and J calls. The table for this sample lists about 900,000 distinct CDR3 sequences; approximately 65% of them were counted only once. The ten largest clones take up roughly 25% of the sample.

The data derive from a study of blood T cells in healthy people across ages (dated by TCRdb to 2013 to 2016). As for the study more broadly: Template switching captured roughly one uniquely barcoded TCR beta cDNA molecule per two T cells in model experiments. Using deep sequencing normalized with unique cDNA molecular identifiers, the study measured how TCR beta repertoire diversity changes with age. Four age groups were formed from the donors: young (average roughly 15 years), middle-aged (more than 35), aged (more than 55) and long-lived (approximately 78). Donors of different ages were randomly distributed across sequencing lanes to avoid experimental bias. Two additional independent replicas of 1 million unique cDNA reads from the same blood draw were analyzed for two donors (one aged 18 to 30 and one aged 80 or older). The paper's findings and limits, for the study overall: Since profiling was done on bulk unsorted PBMCs, naive and antigen-experienced compartments could not be conclusively compared. Estimates of total diversity from one million sequenced T cells were regarded as lower bounds and underestimates. The long-lived group showed more naive CD4+ T cells, fewer expanded clones and increased TCR diversity than the aged group, suggesting age selection. Observed TCR beta diversity per million T cells fell roughly linearly with age, and a significant reduction was already apparent by age approximately 41. Because donor CMV infection status was unknown, age-related changes in expanded clonotypes were potentially confounded. Observed TCR beta diversity correlated strongly with the percentage of naive T cells measured by flow cytometry.

The approximately 39 donors, aged about 6 to 95 years, were systemically healthy Caucasian individuals from Russia. Ten milliliters of peripheral blood were drawn from each donor into EDTA-treated Vacutainer tubes. Ficoll-Paque density-gradient centrifugation was used to isolate PBMCs, with at least 6.5 million per sample. Total RNA, at least 6 micrograms per sample, was extracted from PBMCs with Trizol reagent. The percentages of naive CD45RAhigh/CD27high T cells were determined by flow cytometry on a PBMC aliquot from every donor. The sample was blood. Here the chain combines TRBV9 and TRBJ1-6; TRBD1 is a weak D gene call, 6 bases matching. The receptor was derived from a man between 25 and 39 years old in good health. CDR3 region: CASSARTGTGNSPLHF. The nucleotides are TGTGCCAGCAGCGCGAGAACAGGGACGGGGAATTCACCCCTCCACTTT.